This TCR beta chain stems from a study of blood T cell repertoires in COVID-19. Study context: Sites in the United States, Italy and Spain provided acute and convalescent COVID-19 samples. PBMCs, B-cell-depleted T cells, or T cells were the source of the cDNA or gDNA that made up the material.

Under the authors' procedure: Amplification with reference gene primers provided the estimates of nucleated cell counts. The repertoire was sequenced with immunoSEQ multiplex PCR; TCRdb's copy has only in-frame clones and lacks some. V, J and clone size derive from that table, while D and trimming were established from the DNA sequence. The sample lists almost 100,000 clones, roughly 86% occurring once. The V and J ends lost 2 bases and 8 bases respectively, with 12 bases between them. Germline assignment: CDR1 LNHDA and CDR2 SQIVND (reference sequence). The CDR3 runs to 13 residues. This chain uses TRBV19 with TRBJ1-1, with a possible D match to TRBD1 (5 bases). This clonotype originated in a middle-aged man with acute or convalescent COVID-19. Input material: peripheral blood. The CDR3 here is CASSIRQLKEAFF. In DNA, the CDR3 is TGTGCCAGTAGTATACGACAGCTGAAAGAAGCTTTCTTT. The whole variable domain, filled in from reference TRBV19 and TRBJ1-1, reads DGGITQSPKYLFRKEGQNVTLSCEQNLNHDAMYWYRQDPGQGLRLIYYSQIVNDFQKGDIAEGYSVSREKKESFPLTVTSAQKNPTAFYLCASSIRQLKEAFFGQGTRLTVV.